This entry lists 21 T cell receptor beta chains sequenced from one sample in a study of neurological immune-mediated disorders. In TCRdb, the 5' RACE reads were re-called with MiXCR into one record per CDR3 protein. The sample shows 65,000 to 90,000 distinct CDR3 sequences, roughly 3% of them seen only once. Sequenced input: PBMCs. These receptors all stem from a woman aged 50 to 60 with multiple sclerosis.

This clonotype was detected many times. CDR3 nucleotide sequence: TGCGCCAGCAGCGTTTCAGGGGGTTACGAGCAGTTCTTC. Amino acids: CASSVSGGYEQFF. The chain employs TRBV5-1 and TRBJ2-1; TRBD1 aligns across 7 bases. CDR3 length equals 13 residues. The germline V gene encodes CDR1 SGHRS and CDR2 YFSETQ. V dropped 4 bases and J dropped 10; count of bases not matched to a gene: 8.

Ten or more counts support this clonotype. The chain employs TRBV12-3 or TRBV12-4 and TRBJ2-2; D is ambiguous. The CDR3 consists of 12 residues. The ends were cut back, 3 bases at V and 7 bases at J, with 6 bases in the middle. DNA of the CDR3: TGTGCCAGCAGTTTCAATATCGGGGAGCTGTTTTTT. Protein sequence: CASSFNIGELFF.

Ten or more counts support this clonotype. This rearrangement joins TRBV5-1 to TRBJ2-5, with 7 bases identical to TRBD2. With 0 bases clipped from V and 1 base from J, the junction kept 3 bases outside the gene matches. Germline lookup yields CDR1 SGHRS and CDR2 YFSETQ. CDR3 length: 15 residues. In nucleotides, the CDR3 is TGCGCCAGCAGCTTGGCCGGGACTACCCAAGAGACCCAGTACTTC. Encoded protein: CASSLAGTTQETQYF. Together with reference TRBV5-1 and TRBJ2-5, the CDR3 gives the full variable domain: KAGVTQTPRYLIKTRGQQVTLSCSPISGHRSVSWYQQTPGQGLQFLFEYFSETQRNKGNFPGRFSGRQFSNSRSEMNVSTLELGDSALYLCASSLAGTTQETQYFGPGTRLLVL.

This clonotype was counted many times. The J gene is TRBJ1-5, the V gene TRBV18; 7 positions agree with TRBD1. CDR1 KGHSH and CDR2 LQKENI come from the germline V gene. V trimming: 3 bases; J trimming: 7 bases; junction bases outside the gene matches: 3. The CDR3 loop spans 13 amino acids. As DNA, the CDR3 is TGTGCCAGCTCACCGTTACAGGGGCAGCCCCAGCATTTT. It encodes CASSPLQGQPQHF.

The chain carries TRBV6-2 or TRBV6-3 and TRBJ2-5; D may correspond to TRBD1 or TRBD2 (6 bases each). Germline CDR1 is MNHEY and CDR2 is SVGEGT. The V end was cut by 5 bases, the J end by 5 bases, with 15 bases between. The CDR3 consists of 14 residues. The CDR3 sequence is CASSRWGAYETQYF. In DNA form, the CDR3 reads TGTGCCAGCAGTAGATGGGGGGCGTATGAGACCCAGTACTTC.

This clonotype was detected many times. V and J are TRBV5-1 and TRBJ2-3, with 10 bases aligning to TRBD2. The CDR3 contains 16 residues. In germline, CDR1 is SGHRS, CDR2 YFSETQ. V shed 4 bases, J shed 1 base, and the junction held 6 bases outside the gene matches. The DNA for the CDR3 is TGCGCCAGCAGCCCCAGCGGGAGGGGAGGCACAGATACGCAGTATTTT. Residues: CASSPSGRGGTDTQYF.

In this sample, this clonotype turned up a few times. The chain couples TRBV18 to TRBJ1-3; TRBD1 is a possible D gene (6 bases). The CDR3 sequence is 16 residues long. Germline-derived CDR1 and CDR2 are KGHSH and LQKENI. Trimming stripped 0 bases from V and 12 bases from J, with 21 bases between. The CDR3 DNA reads TGTGCCAGCTCACCACCCTGGGGGCGAAGTGGAAAAAACATATATTTT. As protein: CASSPPWGRSGKNIYF.

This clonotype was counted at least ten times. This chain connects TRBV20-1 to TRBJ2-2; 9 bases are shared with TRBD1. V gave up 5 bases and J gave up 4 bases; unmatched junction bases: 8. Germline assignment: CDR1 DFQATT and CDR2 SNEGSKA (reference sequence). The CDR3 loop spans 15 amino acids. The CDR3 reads CSAANTGGGTGELFF. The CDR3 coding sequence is TGCAGTGCTGCCAATACAGGGGGCGGCACCGGGGAGCTGTTTTTT.

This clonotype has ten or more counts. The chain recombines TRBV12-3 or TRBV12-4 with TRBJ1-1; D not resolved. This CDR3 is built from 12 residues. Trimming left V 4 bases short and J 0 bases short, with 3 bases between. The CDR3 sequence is CASSWVNTEAFF. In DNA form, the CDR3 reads TGTGCCAGCAGTTGGGTGAACACTGAAGCTTTCTTT.

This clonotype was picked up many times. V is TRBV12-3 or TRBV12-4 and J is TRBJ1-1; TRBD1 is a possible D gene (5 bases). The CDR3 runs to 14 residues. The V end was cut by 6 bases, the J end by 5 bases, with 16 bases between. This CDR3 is CASRSGSWGTEAFF. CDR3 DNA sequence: TGTGCCAGCAGGTCAGGGAGTTGGGGTACTGAAGCTTTCTTT.

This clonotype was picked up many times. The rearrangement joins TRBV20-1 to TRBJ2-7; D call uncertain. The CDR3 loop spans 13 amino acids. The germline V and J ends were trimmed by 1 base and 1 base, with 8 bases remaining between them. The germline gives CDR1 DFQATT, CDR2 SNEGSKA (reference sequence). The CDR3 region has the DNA TGCAGTGCTAGAGTGGGCGGATCCTACGAGCAGTACTTC. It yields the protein CSARVGGSYEQYF.

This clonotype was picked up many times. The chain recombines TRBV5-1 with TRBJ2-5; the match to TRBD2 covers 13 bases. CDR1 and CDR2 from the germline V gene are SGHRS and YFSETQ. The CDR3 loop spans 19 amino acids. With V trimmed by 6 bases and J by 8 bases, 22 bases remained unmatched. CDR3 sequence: CASTQGVRRTSGGALTQYF. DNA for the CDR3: TGCGCCAGCACACAAGGGGTCCGCAGGACTAGCGGGGGAGCTTTAACCCAGTACTTC.

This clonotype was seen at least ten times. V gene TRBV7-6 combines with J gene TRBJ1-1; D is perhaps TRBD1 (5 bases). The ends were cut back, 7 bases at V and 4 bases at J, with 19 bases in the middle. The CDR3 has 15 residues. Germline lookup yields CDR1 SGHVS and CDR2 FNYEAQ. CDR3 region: CASTPWGKLGTEAFF. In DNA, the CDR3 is TGTGCCAGCACCCCTTGGGGGAAGCTAGGCACTGAAGCTTTCTTT.

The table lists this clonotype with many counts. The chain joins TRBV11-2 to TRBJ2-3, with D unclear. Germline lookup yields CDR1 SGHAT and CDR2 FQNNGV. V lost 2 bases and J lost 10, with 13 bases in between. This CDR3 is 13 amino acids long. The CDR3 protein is CASSLSPSRAQYF. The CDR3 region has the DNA TGTGCCAGCAGCTTATCCCCTAGTAGGGCGCAGTATTTT.

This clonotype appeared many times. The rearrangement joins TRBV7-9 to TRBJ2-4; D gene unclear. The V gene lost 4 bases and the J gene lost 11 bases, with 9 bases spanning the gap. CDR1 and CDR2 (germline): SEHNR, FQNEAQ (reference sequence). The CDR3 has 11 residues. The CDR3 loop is CASSSTQVQYF. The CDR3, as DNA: TGTGCCAGCAGCTCTACGCAAGTTCAGTACTTC. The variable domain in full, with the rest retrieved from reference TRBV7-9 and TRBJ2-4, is DTGVSQNPRHKITKRGQNVTFRCDPISEHNRLYWYRQTLGQGPEFLTYFQNEAQLEKSRLLSDRFSAERPKGSFSTLEIQRTEQGDSAMYLCASSSTQVQYFGAGTRLSVL.

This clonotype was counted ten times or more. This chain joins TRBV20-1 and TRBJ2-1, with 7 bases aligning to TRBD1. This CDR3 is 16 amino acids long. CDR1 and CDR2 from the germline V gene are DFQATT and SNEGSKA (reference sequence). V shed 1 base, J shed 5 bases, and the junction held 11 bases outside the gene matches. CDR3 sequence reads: CSARVPDRVVDNEQFF. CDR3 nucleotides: TGCAGTGCTAGAGTGCCCGACAGGGTCGTAGACAATGAGCAGTTCTTC.

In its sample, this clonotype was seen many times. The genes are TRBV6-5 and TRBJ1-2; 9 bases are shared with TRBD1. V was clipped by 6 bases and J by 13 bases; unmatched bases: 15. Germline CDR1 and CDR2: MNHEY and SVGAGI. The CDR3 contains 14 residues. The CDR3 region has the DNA TGTGCCAGCAGACGGACAGGGGAGGGAGCTGGATCCACCTTC. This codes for CASRRTGEGAGSTF.

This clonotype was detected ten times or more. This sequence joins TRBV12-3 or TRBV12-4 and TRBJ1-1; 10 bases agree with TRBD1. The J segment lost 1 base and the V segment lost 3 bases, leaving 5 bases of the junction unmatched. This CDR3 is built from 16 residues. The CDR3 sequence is CASSFGTGEGNTEAFF. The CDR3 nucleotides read TGTGCCAGCAGTTTCGGGACAGGGGAGGGGAACACTGAAGCTTTCTTT.

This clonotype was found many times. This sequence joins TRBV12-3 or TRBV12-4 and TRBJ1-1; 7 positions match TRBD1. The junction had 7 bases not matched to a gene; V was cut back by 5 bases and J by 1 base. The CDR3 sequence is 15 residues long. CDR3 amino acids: CASSTRQGGNTEAFF. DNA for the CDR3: TGTGCCAGCAGTACCAGACAGGGCGGGAACACTGAAGCTTTCTTT.

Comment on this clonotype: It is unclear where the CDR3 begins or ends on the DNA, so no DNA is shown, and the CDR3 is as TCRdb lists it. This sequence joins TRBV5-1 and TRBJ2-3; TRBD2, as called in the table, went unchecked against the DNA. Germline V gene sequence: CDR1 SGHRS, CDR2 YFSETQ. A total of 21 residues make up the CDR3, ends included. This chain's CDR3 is CASSFYICSGLTGGNTDTQYF.

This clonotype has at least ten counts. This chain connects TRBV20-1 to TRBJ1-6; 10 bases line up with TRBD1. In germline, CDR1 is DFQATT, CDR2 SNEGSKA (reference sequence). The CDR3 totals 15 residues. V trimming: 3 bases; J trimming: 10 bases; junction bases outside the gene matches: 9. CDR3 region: CSARGQGRRESPLHF. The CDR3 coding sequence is TGCAGTGCTAGGGGACAGGGGCGCAGGGAGTCACCCCTCCACTTT.